These 28 T cell receptor beta chains were sequenced from one sample in a study of T cell changes during pregnancy in multiple sclerosis. Here immunoSEQ multiplex PCR was the method, and the copy in TCRdb shows in-frame clones only, minus some. The sample yields tens of thousands of clones, roughly 90% seen once. The sample consisted of peripheral blood, taken in the first trimester of pregnancy. All receptors come from a female donor with multiple sclerosis, enrolled in a pregnancy study.

The rearrangement joins TRBV19 to TRBJ1-2; D possibly corresponds to TRBD1 (5 bases). V was shortened by 7 bases and J by 4 bases, with 22 bases between the two germline ends. Looked up from germline, CDR1 is LNHDA and CDR2 is SQIVND (reference sequence). The CDR3 has 16 residues. The DNA of the CDR3 is TGTGCCAGTAAACCCGTGCGGGGCAGCGTTACCTATGGCTACACCTTC. Translated, it gives CASKPVRGSVTYGYTF.

V is TRBV9 and J is TRBJ2-3; possible D gene TRBD2, 5 bases. Germline CDR1 is SGDLS and CDR2 is YYNGEE. The CDR3 is 15 amino acids. Trimming took off 4 bases at V and 3 bases at J, with 15 bases between the two ends. CDR3 nucleotides: TGTGCCAGCAGCTCAACTAGTGGGAAGACAGATACGCAGTATTTT. Translated, it gives CASSSTSGKTDTQYF. The full variable domain, with the rest looked up from reference TRBV9 and TRBJ2-3, is DSGVTQTPKHLITATGQRVTLRCSPRSGDLSVYWYQQSLDQGLQFLIQYYNGEERAKGNILERFSAQQFPDLHSELNLSSLELGDSALYFCASSSTSGKTDTQYFGPGTRLTVL.

The genes are TRBV27 and TRBJ1-2; 8 nucleotides align to TRBD1. After removal of 0 bases from V and 4 bases from J, the junction contained 7 bases not matched to a gene. The length of the CDR3 is 16 residues. The germline V gene encodes CDR1 MNHEY and CDR2 SMNVEV (reference sequence). The CDR3 bases are TGTGCCAGCAGTTTATCCGGACAGGGCCAACTCTATGGCTACACCTTC. Amino acids: CASSLSGQGQLYGYTF.

The chain uses TRBV2 and TRBJ2-2; 10 nucleotides line up with TRBD2. This CDR3 is 16 amino acids long. With 6 bases clipped from V and 1 base from J, the junction kept 5 bases outside the gene matches. Germline V gives CDR1 SNHLY, CDR2 FYNNEI. The CDR3 sequence: CASRALAGVNTGELFF. In nucleotides, the CDR3 is TGTGCCAGCAGAGCTCTAGCGGGAGTGAACACCGGGGAGCTGTTTTTT.

The chain combines TRBV6-5 with TRBJ2-2, with 8 bases matching TRBD1. Germline V lookup: CDR1 MNHEY, CDR2 SVGAGI. The CDR3 is 16 amino acids. Trimming took 1 base from V and 7 from J; bases not matched to a gene: 8. CDR3 region: CASSYYGQGGRGELFF. The DNA for the CDR3 is TGTGCCAGCAGTTACTATGGACAGGGAGGTCGCGGGGAGCTGTTTTTT.

The CDR3 region has the DNA TGCGCCAGCAGTGAGTGGGGCATTAGCAATCAGCCCCAGCATTTT. Protein sequence: CASSEWGISNQPQHF. This rearrangement joins TRBV10-2 to TRBJ1-5, with a weak D call TRBD1 (5 bases). Germline V CDR1 and CDR2: WSHSY, SAAADI. V lost 1 base to trimming and J lost 0 bases, with 7 bases between them. The CDR3 sequence is 15 residues long.

The rearrangement links TRBV5-6 to TRBJ1-3; TRBD1 matches 8 bases. CDR1 is SGHDT and CDR2 is YYEEEE in the germline V gene. This CDR3 comprises 15 residues. With 4 bases clipped from V and 4 bases from J, the junction kept 7 bases outside the gene matches. In DNA, the CDR3 is TGTGCCAGCAGCAACACCCGGGACAGGGGAAACACCATATATTTT. Translation: CASSNTRDRGNTIYF.

The CDR3 DNA is TGTGCCACCAGCAGGGACAGCCTCCCCCCCCAGCATTTT. Translating gives CATSRDSLPPQHF. The gene calls are TRBV15 and TRBJ1-5; perhaps TRBD1 as D (6 bases). The CDR3 covers 13 residues. Trimming pared 3 bases from V and 10 bases from J, leaving 13 bases between. In germline, CDR1 is LNHNV, CDR2 YYDKDF (reference sequence).

The J gene is TRBJ2-1, the V gene TRBV30; D might be TRBD2 (7 bases). CDR3 length: 13 residues. Germline lookup yields CDR1 GTSNPN and CDR2 SVGIG (reference sequence). Between the trimmed V and J ends, which lost 3 bases and 9 bases, there was a span of 15 bases. The chain's CDR3 is CAWREGLGGEQFF. DNA for the CDR3: TGTGCCTGGAGGGAAGGACTAGGGGGTGAGCAGTTCTTC.

The rearrangement uses TRBV6-1 and TRBJ2-2, with D hard to call. The germline V gene has CDR1 MNHNS and CDR2 SASEGT. The CDR3 has 14 residues. V lost 1 base and J lost 5, with 8 bases in between. CDR3 residues: CASSEERWTGELFF. CDR3 nucleotide sequence: TGTGCCAGCAGTGAAGAGAGGTGGACCGGGGAGCTGTTTTTT.

This chain joins TRBV5-1 and TRBJ2-2; the match to TRBD1 covers 7 bases. Germline V gives CDR1 SGHRS, CDR2 YFSETQ. The CDR3 sequence is 14 residues long. With V trimmed by 4 bases and J by 5 bases, 5 bases remained unmatched. CDR3 bases: TGCGCCAGCAGCGCAACAGGGGTTACCGGGGAGCTGTTTTTT. Protein product: CASSATGVTGELFF.

This clone is a singleton in its sample. The V call is TRBV19, the J call TRBJ1-2; the D gene is possibly TRBD1 (5 bases). The V end was cut by 3 bases, the J end by 6 bases, with 23 bases between. This CDR3 spans 17 amino acids. Germline V gene sequence: CDR1 LNHDA, CDR2 SQIVND (reference sequence). The CDR3 region has the DNA TGTGCCAGTAGTATTTTGGCAGGGTCCCTATCCGCCCATGGCTACACCTTC. Its protein product is CASSILAGSLSAHGYTF.

The chain couples TRBV19 to TRBJ1-2, with D tentatively TRBD1 (5 bases). This CDR3 is built from 13 residues. Germline V gene data show CDR1 as LNHDA and CDR2 as SQIVND (reference sequence). V was cut by 4 bases and J by 5 bases, with 11 bases left in between. CDR3 nucleotides: TGTGCCAGTAGTAAGACAGCCCAGTATGGCTACACCTTC. Translating it yields CASSKTAQYGYTF. The variable domain in full, with the rest retrieved from reference TRBV19 and TRBJ1-2, is DGGITQSPKYLFRKEGQNVTLSCEQNLNHDAMYWYRQDPGQGLRLIYYSQIVNDFQKGDIAEGYSVSREKKESFPLTVTSAQKNPTAFYLCASSKTAQYGYTFGSGTRLTVV.

V and J are TRBV5-1 and TRBJ2-2; a weak D match, TRBD2 (5 bases). V lost 4 bases and J 6 bases, leaving 10 bases between the germline ends. Germline loops: CDR1 SGHRS, CDR2 YFSETQ. The length of the CDR3 is 13 residues. The CDR3 bases are TGCGCCAGCAGCGAACGGGATTCCGGGGAGCTGTTTTTT. This translates into CASSERDSGELFF.

This chain uses TRBV28 with TRBJ2-1; weak D call: TRBD2 (6 bases). CDR3 length equals 16 residues. Germline lookup yields CDR1 MDHEN and CDR2 SYDVKM. V was shortened by 4 bases and J by 0 bases, with 13 bases between the two germline ends. The CDR3 DNA is TGTGCCAGCAGTTCCGTATTGCGGGGCTCCTACAATGAGCAGTTCTTC. This sequence encodes CASSSVLRGSYNEQFF.

This clone has only one observation. This sample also contains other DNA sequences that code for the same CDR3. The chain recombines TRBV7-2 with TRBJ2-7, with 11 bases fitting TRBD2. In germline, CDR1 is SGHTA, CDR2 FQGNSA. The CDR3 runs to 13 residues. J lost 10 bases, V lost 4 bases, and 6 bases had no gene match. The CDR3 DNA follows: TGTGCCAGCAGCTCAAGGACTAGCGGGTCCCAGTACTTC. Protein product: CASSSRTSGSQYF.

This sequence joins TRBV19 and TRBJ2-2; a weak D match, TRBD1 (5 bases). The CDR3 is made up of 17 amino acids. The V end was cut by 5 bases, the J end by 4 bases, with 20 bases between. Germline CDR1 is LNHDA and CDR2 is SQIVND (reference sequence). This chain's CDR3 is CASSAILGARGTGELFF. Here the CDR3 DNA reads TGTGCCAGTAGTGCAATCCTAGGGGCGAGAGGCACCGGGGAGCTGTTTTTT. Full variable domain (missing parts from reference TRBV19 and TRBJ2-2): DGGITQSPKYLFRKEGQNVTLSCEQNLNHDAMYWYRQDPGQGLRLIYYSQIVNDFQKGDIAEGYSVSREKKESFPLTVTSAQKNPTAFYLCASSAILGARGTGELFFGEGSRLTVL.

V usage is TRBV7-3 and J usage is TRBJ2-1; D is perhaps TRBD1 (7 bases). This CDR3 has 16 residues. Germline V gene lookup returns CDR1 SGHTA and CDR2 FQGTGA. With 1 base removed from V and 2 bases from J, the gap between germline ends came to 12 bases. The CDR3 spells CASSLKGGQPYNEQFF. CDR3 sequence (DNA): TGTGCCAGCAGCTTAAAGGGGGGACAGCCCTACAATGAGCAGTTCTTC.

CDR3 region: CASSQEVGVAGADTQYF. In nucleotides, the CDR3 is TGTGCCAGCAGCCAAGAAGTTGGTGTAGCGGGAGCGGATACGCAGTATTTT. This sequence joins TRBV14 and TRBJ2-3, with 9 bases fitting TRBD2. With 0 bases clipped from V and 6 bases from J, the junction kept 10 bases outside the gene matches. Germline V CDR1 and CDR2: SGHDN, FVKESK. This CDR3 region has 17 residues.

For the CDR3, the DNA is TGTGCCAGCAGCCCCCGGACAGGGAATTATGGCTACACCTTC. Translation gives CASSPRTGNYGYTF. The rearrangement uses TRBV9 and TRBJ1-2; 8 nucleotides line up with TRBD1. The CDR3 is 14 residues long. Germline values: CDR1 SGDLS, CDR2 YYNGEE. Germline trimming cut 4 bases from V and 5 bases from J; bases unmatched to any gene: 7.

The chain employs TRBV19 and TRBJ1-5; D not resolved. Trimming shortened V by 7 bases and J by 6 bases, and 16 bases separated the two germline ends. The CDR3 sequence is 14 residues long. Germline V lookup: CDR1 LNHDA, CDR2 SQIVND (reference sequence). The CDR3 nucleotides are TGTGCCAGTACCCCAGGAGGGTTTAGTCAGCCCCAGCATTTT. Translation gives CASTPGGFSQPQHF.

This chain links TRBV6-5 with TRBJ2-5; the match to TRBD1 covers 11 bases. The CDR3 runs 14 residues. Germline assignment: CDR1 MNHEY and CDR2 SVGAGI. V shed 6 bases, J shed 7 bases, and the junction held 7 bases outside the gene matches. CDR3 in DNA: TGTGCCAGCAGACCTCCGGGACAGGGGGGGACCCAGTACTTC. Encoded protein: CASRPPGQGGTQYF.

CDR3 sequence: CASSLSRGGGARRYEQYF. The CDR3 DNA follows: TGTGCCAGCAGTTTATCTCGTGGTGGGGGGGCCCGGAGGTACGAGCAGTACTTC. The chain employs TRBV27 and TRBJ2-7; perhaps TRBD2 as D (7 bases). Germline CDR1 and CDR2: MNHEY and SMNVEV (reference sequence). Trimming removed 0 bases at V and 4 bases at J, with 22 bases between. This CDR3 is 18 amino acids long.

This clone was seen more than once but under ten times. The chain joins TRBV6-1 to TRBJ2-7; D gene unclear. Germline CDR1 reads MNHNS; CDR2 reads SASEGT. The V end lost 3 bases, the J end lost 2 bases, and 8 bases lay between the germline ends. The CDR3 sequence is 13 residues long. As DNA, the CDR3 is TGTGCCAGCAGTGAGCAGTCCACCTACGAGCAGTACTTC. As protein: CASSEQSTYEQYF.

J is TRBJ1-2 and V is TRBV7-9, with D possibly matching TRBD1 (5 bases). V was cut by 3 bases and J by 3 bases, with 8 bases left in between. The CDR3 totals 13 residues. CDR1 and CDR2 from the germline V gene are SEHNR and FQNEAQ (reference sequence). CDR3 nucleotide sequence: TGTGCCAGCAGCTTGCGCAGGGACTATGGCTACACCTTC. Translated: CASSLRRDYGYTF.

This chain joins TRBV7-8 and TRBJ2-2; D may be TRBD2 (6 bases). CDR3 length: 13 amino acids. The germline CDR1 and CDR2 sequences are SGHVS and FQNEAQ. V was clipped by 5 bases and J by 6 bases, with 10 bases between them. In DNA form, the CDR3 reads TGTGCCAGCAGCCCTGGGACTTCCGGGGAGCTGTTTTTT. Encoded protein: CASSPGTSGELFF. The full variable domain, completed using reference TRBV7-8 and TRBJ2-2, is GAGVSQSPRYKVAKRGQDVALRCDPISGHVSLFWYQQALGQGPEFLTYFQNEAQLDKSGLPSDRFFAERPEGSVSTLKIQRTQQEDSAVYLCASSPGTSGELFFGEGSRLTVL.

The rearrangement joins TRBV7-6 to TRBJ2-2; 7 bases are a match to TRBD1. The trim removed 3 bases at V and 5 bases at J, leaving 3 bases unmatched. Germline V gene data show CDR1 as SGHVS and CDR2 as FNYEAQ. CDR3 length: 14 residues. As DNA, the CDR3 is TGTGCCAGCAGCTTCTCCAGGGGGACCGGGGAGCTGTTTTTT. It yields the protein CASSFSRGTGELFF.

V usage is TRBV9 and J usage is TRBJ2-7; 7 bases map to TRBD1. The CDR3 loop spans 15 amino acids. The ends lost 3 bases at V and 5 bases at J; junction bases unmatched: 11. CDR1 and CDR2 from the germline V gene are SGDLS and YYNGEE. This CDR3 is CASSAQQGGGDEQYF. In DNA, the CDR3 is TGTGCCAGCAGCGCCCAACAAGGGGGCGGCGACGAGCAGTACTTC.